The clone carrying this T cell receptor (beta chain) has just a few counts. The CDR3 loop spans 15 amino acids. The J segment lost 2 bases and the V segment lost 4 bases, leaving 4 bases of the junction unmatched. Germline CDR1 is LGHDT and CDR2 is YNNKEL (reference sequence). The second PCR ran roughly 7 to 11 cycles with a sample-barcoded 5' primer and J-beta primers. Researchers report that a template-switch adaptor with 12 random nucleotides tagged each cDNA molecule. TCRdb re-called the 5' RACE reads through MiXCR, storing one row per CDR3 protein. Of about 1.5 million distinct CDR3 sequences listed, roughly 43% are singletons. This sample was taken from a study of blood T cells in healthy people across ages.

The sequencing input was blood. This chain links TRBV3-1 with TRBJ2-1; 8 bases line up with TRBD2. The source is a woman between 18 and 29 years old in good health. The CDR3 loop reads CASSLYGRAYNEQFF. In nucleotides, the CDR3 is TGTGCCAGCAGCCTGTACGGGAGGGCCTACAATGAGCAGTTCTTC.